Described below is a single T cell receptor (beta chain) sequence and its context. This clonotype was detected many times. Its antigen is currently not known. There are no base qualities to consult, and no much larger clone falls within one base. This entry is derived from a study of T-cell memory formation after mild COVID-19 (dated by TCRdb to the early 2020s). General notes on the study: TCR sequence clusters from the two donors were largely donor specific. In two donors, T-cell clones that expanded and contracted after mild COVID-19 were followed by sequencing TCRalpha and TCRbeta repertoires longitudinally. Two young, previously healthy adult volunteers, one female and one male, were included in the cohort. The research as a whole found: Only a couple of mild cases were covered by the study, and larger cohorts that include severe cases with pre-infection samples were considered necessary. Balanced CD4/CD8 phenotypes were observed for clones contracting from day 15 to 85, whereas a bias towards CD4+ was observed for a second wave of clones expanding from day 15 to 37. Contracting CD4+ clones turned up mainly in the CM and EM memory subsets, whereas EMRA was where CD8+ clones were enriched. The detection of some responding clones in pre-infection memory suggests that pre-existing cross-reactive memory T cells joined the SARS-CoV-2 response. The second-wave clones that peaked on day 37 were not confirmed to be SARS-CoV-2 specific.

The sequencer listed for this sample is Illumina NovaSeq 6000. Using 5'RACE with constant-segment primers, TCRalpha and TCRbeta cDNA libraries were constructed, with sample barcodes and unique molecular identifiers added in the process. Trizol reagent was used to extract RNA from every sample. Library amplification was performed in two PCR steps, and a second sample barcode and Illumina TruSeq adapters were introduced in the second step. Libraries were sequenced on an Illumina NovaSeq with 2 x 150 bp paired-end reads. Per the original workflow: The reads were demultiplexed and collapsed into UMI-guided consensus sequences using migec v1.2.7. With mixcr v2.1.11, UMI consensuses were aligned to TRA and TRB V and J templates and assembled into clonotypes. A clonotype was counted as expanded or contracted only when both edgeR and NoisET called the clonotype significant, with the noise models trained on biological replicates. For edgeR calls, a false discovery rate-adjusted p below 0.01 and a log2 fold-change threshold of 1 were applied. As an exploratory analysis of dynamics, PCA with hierarchical clustering was applied to max-normalized trajectories of the 1000 most abundant clonotypes. The CD4 or CD8 phenotype of responding clones was assigned using the separately sequenced CD4+ and CD8+ repertoires. In-frame beta chains were kept once TCRdb had trimmed the public reads at Q25 with fastp and called clones with MiXCR. Identical CDR3 proteins give one entry, which carries the most common genes and DNA. The V and J calls and clone size come from TCRdb's table, not from the authors' own analysis. In this sample the table shows 450,000 or so distinct CDR3 sequences, 15% to 25% of which occur a single time. 8.4% of the sample comes from the top ten.

CDR1 SGHRS and CDR2 YFSETQ were looked up in the germline V gene. Including cysteine and phenylalanine, the CDR3 has 13 amino acids. The DNA shown is the 39-base CDR3, in frame from base 1. V loses 0 bases of germline sequence and J loses 0 bases, and the interval between the two ends is 4 bases. PBMCs were isolated by Ficoll-Paque density gradient centrifugation. This chain joins TRBV5-1 to TRBJ2-7; no D gene is confidently identified. The origin of this receptor is an adult woman who had mild COVID-19 (a few samples of this study predate the infection). The sample titles of this study are shuffled in the database, so cell type and time point are left out; the donor was told from shared clones. Sequencing was carried out using PBMCs or a T cell subset sorted from them (not recorded which). The CDR3 region: CASSLVGSYEQYF. The DNA is TGCGCCAGCAGCTTGGTTGGCTCCTACGAGCAGTACTTC.